This passage covers 11 T cell receptor beta chains from one sample sequenced in a study of blood T cell repertoires in COVID-19. Assay used: immunoSEQ multiplex PCR; TCRdb lists only in-frame clones, some missing. The sample contains 300,000 to 350,000 clones, about 90% of which appear only once. Sequences were obtained from peripheral blood. The receptors were sampled from a young woman who had recovered from COVID-19.

V and J are TRBV15 and TRBJ2-2; 13 positions agree with TRBD2. The V segment lost 3 bases and the J segment 5 bases; nucleotides outside the gene matches: 9. Germline-derived CDR1 and CDR2 are LNHNV and YYDKDF (reference sequence). CDR3 length equals 18 residues. Written as DNA, the CDR3 is TGTGCCACCAGCAGGGGGAGAGTGGGACTAGCGGGAACCGGGGAGCTGTTTTTT. It is translated as CATSRGRVGLAGTGELFF. The entire variable domain, with the rest obtained from reference TRBV15 and TRBJ2-2, is as follows: DAMVIQNPRYQVTQFGKPVTLSCSQTLNHNVMYWYQQKSSQAPKLLFHYYDKDFNNEADTPDNFQSRRPNTSFCFLDIRSPGLGDTAMYLCATSRGRVGLAGTGELFFGEGSRLTVL.

The chain carries TRBV5-1 and TRBJ1-3; no clear D gene. Trimming left V 4 bases short and J 0 bases short, with 11 bases between. The CDR3 covers 15 residues. Germline-derived CDR1 and CDR2 are SGHRS and YFSETQ. CDR3 nucleotides: TGCGCCAGCAGCCCCAGATCAGTCTCTGGAAACACCATATATTTT. Residues: CASSPRSVSGNTIYF. The variable domain in full, completed from reference TRBV5-1 and TRBJ1-3, reads KAGVTQTPRYLIKTRGQQVTLSCSPISGHRSVSWYQQTPGQGLQFLFEYFSETQRNKGNFPGRFSGRQFSNSRSEMNVSTLELGDSALYLCASSPRSVSGNTIYFGEGSWLTVV.

The V gene is TRBV7-2, the J gene TRBJ2-1, with D tentatively TRBD1 (6 bases). The V gene lost 2 bases and the J gene lost 5 bases, with 22 bases spanning the gap. CDR1 SGHTA and CDR2 FQGNSA come from the germline V gene. The CDR3 has 18 amino acids. CDR3: CASSLSRGFGTPNNEQFF. DNA of the CDR3: TGTGCCAGCAGCTTATCACGGGGCTTCGGGACACCTAACAATGAGCAGTTCTTC.

The rearrangement uses TRBV10-3 and TRBJ2-7; D is possibly TRBD1 (6 bases). The CDR3 totals 12 residues. The V gene lost 8 bases and the J gene lost 5 bases, with 13 bases spanning the gap. Germline V CDR1 and CDR2: ENHRY, SYGVKD. The CDR3 nucleotides are TGTGCCATCTCTCCTGCAGGGGACGAGCAGTACGTC. Translation gives CAISPAGDEQYV.

The chain joins TRBV5-5 to TRBJ2-7; 10 nucleotides line up with TRBD2. The CDR3 has 17 residues. Germline CDR1 and CDR2: SGHKS and YYEKEE (reference sequence). Trimming removed 4 bases from V and 0 bases from J; junction bases left unmatched: 10. The CDR3 here is CASSPIAGGSSSYEQYV. CDR3 in DNA: TGTGCCAGCAGCCCCATAGCGGGAGGCTCGAGCTCCTACGAGCAGTACGTC.

This clone appeared a few times. This specimen includes other DNA sequences encoding the same CDR3. The J gene is TRBJ1-1, the V gene TRBV7-9, with TRBD1 identical over 9 bases. The V gene's germline CDR1 is SEHNR and CDR2 FQNEAQ (reference sequence). J gave up 4 bases and V 0 bases, and 0 bases lay outside the gene matches. The CDR3 is 14 residues long. Here the CDR3 DNA reads TGTGCCAGCAGCTTAGCGACAGGGGGCACTGAAGCTTTCTTT. This gives the protein CASSLATGGTEAFF.

Here the CDR3 DNA reads TGTGCAAGTCGCATATTAGCGGGACAAAACTACGAGCAGTACGTC. Its protein is CASRILAGQNYEQYV. The J gene is TRBJ2-7, the V gene TRBV12-2; the table's D call, TRBD2, was not checked against the DNA. TRBV12-2 counts as a pseudogene. The CDR3 sequence is 15 residues long.

The chain carries TRBV10-3 and TRBJ1-2; D remains unclear. V shed 1 base and J shed 6 bases, with 6 bases lying between them. CDR3 length equals 12 residues. CDR1 and CDR2 (germline): ENHRY, SYGVKD. The CDR3 reads CAISELRDGYTF. CDR3 in DNA: TGTGCCATCAGTGAGTTACGAGATGGCTACACCTTC.

CDR3 protein: CATVRGAVSSGANVLTF. Here the CDR3 DNA reads TGTGCCACCGTACGGGGAGCGGTAAGCTCTGGGGCCAACGTCCTGACTTTC. The chain couples TRBV15 to TRBJ2-6, with a possible D match to TRBD2 (5 bases). CDR1 and CDR2 (germline): LNHNV, YYDKDF (reference sequence). V gave up 8 bases and J gave up 0 bases, with 17 bases separating them. The CDR3 extends over 17 amino acids.

This clone has more than one count but fewer than ten. The CDR3 DNA follows: TGTGCCAGCAGTTACGGTAAAACAGCTCCTAACTATGGCTACACCTTC. Translated, it gives CASSYGKTAPNYGYTF. The chain recombines TRBV6-2 or TRBV6-3 with TRBJ1-2, with D uncertain. Germline values: CDR1 MNHEY, CDR2 SVGEGT. CDR3 length equals 16 residues. V was clipped by 2 bases and J by 0 bases, with 13 bases between them.

The J gene is TRBJ1-2, the V gene TRBV6-1; no clear D gene. The length of the CDR3 is 14 residues. V lost 1 base and J 4 bases, leaving 10 bases between the germline ends. The germline CDR1 and CDR2 sequences are MNHNS and SASEGT. The CDR3 DNA follows: TGTGCCAGCAGTGAAGGTTTCCGGTCCTATGGCTACACCTTC. Amino acid sequence: CASSEGFRSYGYTF.